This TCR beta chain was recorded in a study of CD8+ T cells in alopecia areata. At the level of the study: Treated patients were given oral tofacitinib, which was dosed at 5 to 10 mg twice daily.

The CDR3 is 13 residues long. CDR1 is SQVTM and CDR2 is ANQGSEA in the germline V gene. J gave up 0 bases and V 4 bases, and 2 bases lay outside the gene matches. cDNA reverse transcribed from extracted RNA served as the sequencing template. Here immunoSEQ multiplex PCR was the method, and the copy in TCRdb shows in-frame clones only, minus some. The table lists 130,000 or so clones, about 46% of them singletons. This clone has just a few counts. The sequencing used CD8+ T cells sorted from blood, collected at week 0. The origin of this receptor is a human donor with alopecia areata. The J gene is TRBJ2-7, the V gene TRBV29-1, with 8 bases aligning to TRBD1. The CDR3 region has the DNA TGCAGCGTTGCGGACAGGGTCTCCTACGAGCAGTACTTC. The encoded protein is CSVADRVSYEQYF.